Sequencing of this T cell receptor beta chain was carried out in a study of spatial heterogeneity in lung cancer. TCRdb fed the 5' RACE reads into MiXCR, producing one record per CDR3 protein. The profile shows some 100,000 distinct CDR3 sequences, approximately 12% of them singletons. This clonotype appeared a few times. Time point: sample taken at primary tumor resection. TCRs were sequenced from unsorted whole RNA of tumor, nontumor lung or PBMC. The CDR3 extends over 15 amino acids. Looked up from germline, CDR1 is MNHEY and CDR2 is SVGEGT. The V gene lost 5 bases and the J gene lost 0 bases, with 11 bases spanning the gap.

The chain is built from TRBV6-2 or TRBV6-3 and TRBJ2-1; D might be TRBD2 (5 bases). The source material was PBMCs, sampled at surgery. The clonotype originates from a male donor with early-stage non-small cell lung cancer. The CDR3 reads CASSRDYSSYNEQFF. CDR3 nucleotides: TGTGCCAGCAGTCGGGATTATAGCTCCTACAATGAGCAGTTCTTC.